Below, 23 T cell receptor beta chains from the same sample are listed, as sequenced in a study of cytomegalovirus exposure and HLA in healthy donors. Vbeta (60) and Jbeta (13) primers were used in the PCR. Using immunoSEQ multiplex PCR, the repertoire was profiled, and TCRdb retains in-frame clones only, with some absent. The profile covers just over 150,000 clones, with under 85% appearing a single time and about 1.4% taken by the ten largest. Source material: PBMCs. These receptors originate from a young woman in good health and CMV-seronegative.

The chain is built from TRBV7-3 and TRBJ2-5, with D possibly TRBD2 on 5 matching bases. The CDR3 is made up of 15 amino acids. The V gene's germline CDR1 is SGHTA and CDR2 FQGTGA. The V end lost 4 bases, the J end lost 4 bases, and 16 bases lay between the germline ends. CDR3: CASSSSGSPSETQYF. In nucleotides, the CDR3 is TGTGCCAGCAGCTCCTCGGGATCCCCTTCAGAGACCCAGTACTTC.

The V and J genes are TRBV6-5 and TRBJ1-1, with D tentatively TRBD1 (5 bases). CDR1 is MNHEY, CDR2 SVGAGI, per germline. V gave up 2 bases and J gave up 8 bases, with 6 bases separating them. The CDR3 has 11 amino acids. CDR3 DNA sequence: TGTGCCAGCAGTTACCGGACAGAAGCTTTCTTT. This translates into CASSYRTEAFF.

The chain has TRBV6-5 and TRBJ1-4; 12 bases map to TRBD1. Trimming removed 10 bases from V and 5 bases from J; junction bases left unmatched: 2. CDR1 and CDR2 (germline): MNHEY, SVGAGI. This CDR3 has 13 residues. The CDR3 region is CATGQGANEKLFF. The DNA for the CDR3 is TGTGCCACGGGACAGGGGGCGAATGAAAAACTGTTTTTT.

The chain recombines TRBV6-6 with TRBJ2-1, with TRBD2 matching over 8 bases. The CDR3 spans 16 residues. The J segment lost 0 bases and the V segment lost 7 bases, leaving 8 bases of the junction unmatched. Germline-derived CDR1 and CDR2 are MNHNY and SVGAGI (reference sequence). CDR3 amino acids: CASTGGGSGSYNEQFF. Here the CDR3 DNA reads TGTGCCAGCACCGGGGGGGGCAGCGGCTCCTACAATGAGCAGTTCTTC.

The chain uses TRBV2 and TRBJ2-2; 9 bases fit TRBD1. V was pared by 5 bases and J by 7 bases, with 8 bases of the junction left unmatched. There are 15 residues in the CDR3. CDR1 SNHLY and CDR2 FYNNEI come from the germline V gene. CDR3 sequence (DNA): TGTGCCAGCAGTTTACAGGGGGCGGAGATCGGGGAGCTGTTTTTT. It is translated as CASSLQGAEIGELFF. Variable domain in full (rest from reference TRBV2 and TRBJ2-2): EPEVTQTPSHQVTQMGQEVILRCVPISNHLYFYWYRQILGQKVEFLVSFYNNEISEKSEIFDDQFSVERPDGSNFTLKIRSTKLEDSAMYFCASSLQGAEIGELFFGEGSRLTVL.

The CDR3 reads CASSEGFAGTEAFF. The CDR3 region has the DNA TGTGCCAGCAGTGAAGGGTTCGCGGGCACTGAAGCTTTCTTT. The rearrangement links TRBV2 to TRBJ1-1; D is uncertain. This CDR3 is 14 amino acids long. CDR1 and CDR2 (germline): SNHLY, FYNNEI. Trimming took 1 base from V and 4 from J, leaving 10 bases between them.

The genes are TRBV2 and TRBJ2-5; D is perhaps TRBD2 (5 bases). The CDR3 extends over 15 amino acids. V lost 7 bases and J 4 bases, leaving 19 bases between the germline ends. The germline gives CDR1 SNHLY, CDR2 FYNNEI. The CDR3 DNA sequence: TGTGCCAGCACTCGAGAACGAGGGTTGATAGAGACCCAGTACTTC. Translated: CASTRERGLIETQYF.

The rearrangement joins TRBV5-1 to TRBJ1-2; D remains ambiguous. The CDR3 has 14 residues. CDR1 and CDR2 (germline): SGHRS, YFSETQ. V gave up 3 bases and J gave up 6 bases, with 15 bases separating them. CDR3 coding DNA: TGCGCCAGCAGCTGGTCGTCGGAGGAAGATGGCTACACCTTC. Translating gives CASSWSSEEDGYTF.

There are a few counts of this clone. This chain connects TRBV14 to TRBJ1-1; D ambiguous. This CDR3 comprises 13 residues. Deletions cut 3 bases from V and 7 bases from J, with 12 bases between. Germline CDR1 reads SGHDN; CDR2 reads FVKESK. As DNA, the CDR3 is TGTGCCAGCAGCCACTCTCTCGGTGTTGAAGCTTTCTTT. Translation: CASSHSLGVEAFF.

The chain couples TRBV28 to TRBJ1-6; D is perhaps TRBD1 (6 bases). The CDR3 is 17 residues long. The germline V and J ends were trimmed by 3 bases and 6 bases, with 18 bases remaining between them. CDR1 and CDR2 from the germline V gene are MDHEN and SYDVKM. The DNA for the CDR3 is TGTGCCAGCAGTTTCATACAGGGTAAAGGTGGTAATTCACCCCTCCACTTT. Translating it yields CASSFIQGKGGNSPLHF.

The chain has TRBV28 and TRBJ1-1; tentatively, D is TRBD1 (5 bases). V shed 7 bases and J shed 1 base, with 22 bases lying between them. The germline V gene has CDR1 MDHEN and CDR2 SYDVKM. CDR3 length equals 17 residues. CDR3 loop: CASTTEGRGLSNTEAFF. In nucleotides, the CDR3 is TGTGCCAGCACCACGGAGGGGCGAGGTTTATCGAACACTGAAGCTTTCTTT.

The CDR3 protein is CASSELQGGNTEAFF. For the CDR3, the DNA is TGTGCCAGCAGTGAACTACAGGGCGGGAACACTGAAGCTTTCTTT. The chain joins TRBV6-1 to TRBJ1-1, with D perhaps TRBD1 (6 bases). The CDR3 totals 15 residues. Trimming shortened V by 2 bases and J by 1 base, and 11 bases separated the two germline ends. Germline lookup yields CDR1 MNHNS and CDR2 SASEGT.

The CDR3: CASKTYSQAGELFF. The CDR3 bases are TGCGCCAGCAAGACGTACTCTCAGGCCGGGGAGCTGTTTTTT. The gene calls are TRBV5-1 and TRBJ2-2; no clear D gene. V lost 6 bases to trimming and J lost 6 bases, with 15 bases between them. The CDR3 runs 14 residues. Germline values: CDR1 SGHRS, CDR2 YFSETQ.

The J gene is TRBJ1-3, the V gene TRBV19, with D unclear. The V gene's germline CDR1 is LNHDA and CDR2 SQIVND (reference sequence). This CDR3 comprises 15 residues. V was cut by 8 bases and J by 0 bases, with 14 bases left in between. CDR3 nucleotide sequence: TGTGCCAGTTCGCGACTGATTTACTCTGGAAACACCATATATTTT. Amino acid sequence: CASSRLIYSGNTIYF.

The chain carries TRBV2 and TRBJ1-3, with 7 bases matching TRBD1. The germline gives CDR1 SNHLY, CDR2 FYNNEI. V lost 6 bases to trimming and J lost 0 bases; unmatched junction nucleotides: 2. The CDR3 extends over 14 amino acids. CDR3 amino acids: CASRGQSSGNTIYF. The CDR3 DNA reads as TGTGCCAGCAGGGGACAGAGCTCTGGAAACACCATATATTTT.

The rearrangement links TRBV5-1 to TRBJ2-6, with 10 bases fitting TRBD1. J was trimmed by 0 bases and V by 7 bases; bases with no gene match: 13. CDR3 length: 19 amino acids. Germline values: CDR1 SGHRS, CDR2 YFSETQ. The CDR3 DNA sequence: TGCGCCAGCGATTGGCCGCGGGACAGGGGTCTCTCTGGGGCCAACGTCCTGACTTTC. Residues: CASDWPRDRGLSGANVLTF. Supplemented by reference TRBV5-1 and TRBJ2-6, the full variable domain reads KAGVTQTPRYLIKTRGQQVTLSCSPISGHRSVSWYQQTPGQGLQFLFEYFSETQRNKGNFPGRFSGRQFSNSRSEMNVSTLELGDSALYLCASDWPRDRGLSGANVLTFGAGSRLTVL.

The CDR3 DNA reads TGTGCCAGCAGCTCGGGGGACAGGGGGAGAAACACCGGGGAGCTGTTTTTT. It encodes CASSSGDRGRNTGELFF. The chain employs TRBV7-6 and TRBJ2-2; 11 positions agree with TRBD1. The CDR3 has 17 residues. J lost 2 bases, V lost 4 bases, and 6 bases had no gene match. CDR1 is SGHVS and CDR2 is FNYEAQ in the germline V gene.

The V and J genes are TRBV2 and TRBJ1-2, with D possibly matching TRBD1 (6 bases). Trimming took 5 bases from V and 3 from J, leaving 16 bases between them. CDR3 length equals 15 residues. From germline, CDR1 is SNHLY and CDR2 FYNNEI. CDR3 amino acids: CASSTSQGHYYGYTF. In DNA form, the CDR3 reads TGTGCCAGCAGTACAAGTCAGGGGCACTACTATGGCTACACCTTC.

This clone appeared a single time. J is TRBJ1-1 and V is TRBV15, with D maybe TRBD1 (6 bases). The V gene lost 3 bases and the J gene lost 0 bases, with 11 bases spanning the gap. The CDR3 contains 15 residues. Germline values: CDR1 LNHNV, CDR2 YYDKDF (reference sequence). In DNA, the CDR3 is TGTGCCACCAGCAGCCAAGGACAGCTGAACACTGAAGCTTTCTTT. It yields the protein CATSSQGQLNTEAFF.

J is TRBJ1-4 and V is TRBV5-1; D is unclear. CDR3 length: 14 residues. The germline V gene has CDR1 SGHRS and CDR2 YFSETQ. V lost 3 bases to trimming and J lost 8 bases, with 14 bases between them. The CDR3 here is CASSWNSGWEKLFF. The CDR3, as DNA: TGCGCCAGCAGCTGGAACAGCGGATGGGAAAAACTGTTTTTT. The whole variable domain, remainder taken from reference TRBV5-1 and TRBJ1-4, is KAGVTQTPRYLIKTRGQQVTLSCSPISGHRSVSWYQQTPGQGLQFLFEYFSETQRNKGNFPGRFSGRQFSNSRSEMNVSTLELGDSALYLCASSWNSGWEKLFFGSGTQLSVL.

The rearrangement joins TRBV2 to TRBJ1-2; TRBD1 might be the D (6 bases). This CDR3 spans 15 amino acids. Trimming removed 6 bases at V and 4 bases at J, with 18 bases between. Germline CDR1 is SNHLY and CDR2 is FYNNEI. The CDR3 sequence: CASSQSWTESYGYTF. Written as DNA, the CDR3 is TGTGCCAGCAGCCAATCCTGGACAGAGTCCTATGGCTACACCTTC.

The V and J genes are TRBV5-1 and TRBJ1-4, with 9 bases lining up with TRBD1. There are 17 residues in the CDR3. The J segment lost 8 bases and the V segment lost 4 bases, leaving 15 bases of the junction unmatched. Per germline, CDR1 SGHRS and CDR2 YFSETQ. The chain's CDR3 is CASSITLYRGLGEKLFF. The CDR3 DNA sequence: TGCGCCAGCAGCATTACCCTGTACAGGGGGCTAGGAGAAAAACTGTTTTTT. The full variable domain, completed using reference TRBV5-1 and TRBJ1-4, is KAGVTQTPRYLIKTRGQQVTLSCSPISGHRSVSWYQQTPGQGLQFLFEYFSETQRNKGNFPGRFSGRQFSNSRSEMNVSTLELGDSALYLCASSITLYRGLGEKLFFGSGTQLSVL.

This clone has more than one count but fewer than ten. The chain is built from TRBV9 and TRBJ2-1; TRBD2 aligns across 11 bases. This CDR3 spans 18 amino acids. In germline, CDR1 is SGDLS, CDR2 YYNGEE. With 7 bases clipped from V and 5 bases from J, the junction kept 17 bases outside the gene matches. In DNA, the CDR3 is TGTGCCAGCGGAGGGGGACTAGCGGACCTCCGGCTCCACAATGAGCAGTTCTTC. Translating gives CASGGGLADLRLHNEQFF.